These 25 T cell receptor beta chains came from one sample sequenced in a study of T cell repertoires in cytomegalovirus infection. Antigen specificity for these receptors is unknown. A single record per CDR3 protein comes from TCRdb applying MiXCR to the reads. Seen here are approximately 110,000 distinct CDR3 sequences, over 40% observed once, and the top ten hold just under 75%. The sequencing used CD8+ T cells from cultured PBMCs, collected from culture after CMV antigen stimulation. The receptor source for this set is a human donor in good health (CMV status not recorded). Some clones in this sample may be carry-over from other donors' samples.

In DNA, the CDR3 is TGTGCCAGCAGCCCGGCAATAGGCCGGAACACTGAAGCTTTCTTT. Amino acid sequence: CASSPAIGRNTEAFF. The J gene is TRBJ1-1, the V gene TRBV5-5, with D hard to call. This CDR3 region has 15 residues. The V end lost 4 bases, the J end lost 1 base, and 14 bases lay between the germline ends. CDR1 and CDR2 (germline): SGHKS, YYEKEE (reference sequence).

The rearrangement links TRBV4-1 to TRBJ1-5; D is perhaps TRBD1 (6 bases). V shed 4 bases and J shed 6 bases, with 10 bases lying between them. The CDR3 consists of 13 residues. Germline CDR1 and CDR2: MGHRA and YSYEKL. The CDR3 coding sequence is TGCGCCAGCAGCCTCGGGACATCTCAGCCCCAGCATTTT. Translation gives CASSLGTSQPQHF.

There are a few counts of this clonotype. The gene calls are TRBV7-2 and TRBJ2-6; D is perhaps TRBD2 (5 bases). This CDR3 region has 16 residues. The germline V and J ends were trimmed by 4 bases and 1 base, with 11 bases remaining between them. Germline V gives CDR1 SGHTA, CDR2 FQGNSA. The CDR3 bases are TGTGCCAGCAGCTCCGTCCGGGGTTCTGGGGCCAACGTCCTGACTTTC. Translating it yields CASSSVRGSGANVLTF.

The sample holds a few counts of this clonotype. The chain joins TRBV7-6 to TRBJ2-7; D may be TRBD2 (5 bases). Germline assignment: CDR1 SGHVS and CDR2 FNYEAQ. This CDR3 comprises 13 residues. V lost 1 base and J 4 bases, leaving 8 bases between the germline ends. The CDR3 bases are TGTGCCAGCAGCTTAGGGGAGTTATACGAGCAGTACTTC. This gives the protein CASSLGELYEQYF.

The rearrangement uses TRBV6-6 and TRBJ2-3; 10 nucleotides align to TRBD2. CDR3 length: 15 residues. With V trimmed by 6 bases and J by 0 bases, 3 bases remained unmatched. Per the germline V gene, CDR1 is MNHNY and CDR2 is SVGAGI (reference sequence). In nucleotides, the CDR3 is TGTGCCAGCAGGGCTAGCGGGGGCAGCACAGATACGCAGTATTTT. It translates to CASRASGGSTDTQYF.

This clonotype occurred many times. The chain links TRBV7-6 to TRBJ1-1; D ambiguous. CDR1 is SGHVS and CDR2 is FNYEAQ in the germline V gene. The CDR3 covers 13 residues. V was pared by 0 bases and J by 5 bases, with 7 bases between. CDR3 in amino acids: CASSLAGLTEAFF. The CDR3 DNA follows: TGTGCCAGCAGCTTAGCGGGCCTGACTGAAGCTTTCTTT. The entire variable domain, with the rest obtained from reference TRBV7-6 and TRBJ1-1, is as follows: GAGVSQSPRYKVTKRGQDVALRCDPISGHVSLYWYRQALGQGPEFLTYFNYEAQQDKSGLPNDRFSAERPEGSISTLTIQRTEQRDSAMYRCASSLAGLTEAFFGQGTRLTVV.

This clonotype was picked up a small number of times. V gene TRBV6-6 combines with J gene TRBJ1-6, with no clear D. The ends were cut back, 10 bases at V and 0 bases at J, with 13 bases in the middle. CDR3 length: 15 amino acids. Germline V gene data show CDR1 as MNHNY and CDR2 as SVGAGI (reference sequence). The CDR3 DNA sequence: TGTGCCACCTCCCGTTTCAGCTCCTATAATTCACCCCTCCACTTT. This codes for CATSRFSSYNSPLHF.

This chain uses TRBV7-6 with TRBJ2-2; D may be TRBD1 (6 bases). The germline gives CDR1 SGHVS, CDR2 FNYEAQ. Trimming removed 8 bases at V and 1 base at J, with 11 bases between. The CDR3 runs to 14 residues. Written as DNA, the CDR3 is TGTGCCAGCGAGAAGGGGGTGAACACCGGGGAGCTGTTTTTT. As protein: CASEKGVNTGELFF.

The chain uses TRBV28 and TRBJ2-2; D perhaps matches TRBD2 (5 bases). The CDR3 totals 12 residues. Trimming stripped 4 bases from V and 7 bases from J, with 7 bases between. The germline gives CDR1 MDHEN, CDR2 SYDVKM. CDR3 DNA: TGTGCCAGCAGTTGGGGAGACGGGGAGCTGTTTTTT. It translates to CASSWGDGELFF.

The rearrangement uses TRBV2 and TRBJ2-7, with D uncertain. The CDR3 has 14 amino acids. Germline values: CDR1 SNHLY, CDR2 FYNNEI. The V gene lost 3 bases and the J gene lost 0 bases, with 9 bases spanning the gap. The CDR3 loop is CASSDHRSSYEQYF. CDR3 DNA: TGTGCCAGCAGTGACCACCGGAGCTCCTACGAGCAGTACTTC.

The chain is built from TRBV19 and TRBJ1-5, with D hard to call. The CDR3 has 15 amino acids. V lost 0 bases and J lost 0, with 6 bases in between. Germline V CDR1 and CDR2: LNHDA, SQIVND (reference sequence). As DNA, the CDR3 is TGTGCCAGTAGTATAGACGAATATAGCAATCAGCCCCAGCATTTT. This encodes CASSIDEYSNQPQHF.

This clonotype was seen ten or more times. J is TRBJ2-7 and V is TRBV29-1, with D tentatively TRBD2 (5 bases). Looked up from germline, CDR1 is SQVTM and CDR2 is ANQGSEA. The CDR3 contains 13 residues. The V and J ends lost 4 bases and 2 bases respectively, with 12 bases between them. The CDR3 DNA reads as TGCAGCGTTGCCGGGTGGGGAGCCTACGAGCAGTACTTC. This gives the protein CSVAGWGAYEQYF.

This clonotype was detected a few times. V and J are TRBV2 and TRBJ2-2; TRBD1 matches 8 bases. Trimming cost V 6 bases and J 3 bases; bases outside gene matches: 6. The CDR3 runs 15 residues. CDR1 SNHLY and CDR2 FYNNEI come from the germline V gene. In nucleotides, the CDR3 is TGTGCCAGCAGCCCCGGGACAGGTCACACCGGGGAGCTGTTTTTT. Its protein product is CASSPGTGHTGELFF.

This clonotype showed up just a few times. V usage is TRBV7-6 and J usage is TRBJ2-7, with D hard to call. V lost 8 bases and J 1 base, leaving 12 bases between the germline ends. The CDR3 runs to 13 residues. Germline V gene sequence: CDR1 SGHVS, CDR2 FNYEAQ. The CDR3 coding sequence is TGTGCCAGCGTACCCCCCGGGTCCTACGAGCAGTACTTC. Residues: CASVPPGSYEQYF.

The J gene is TRBJ1-1, the V gene TRBV2; D not certain. V lost 1 base and J 0 bases, leaving 6 bases between the germline ends. Germline V CDR1 and CDR2: SNHLY, FYNNEI. The CDR3 contains 14 residues. The DNA for the CDR3 is TGTGCCAGCAGTGAAGTGGTGTTGAACACTGAAGCTTTCTTT. It yields the protein CASSEVVLNTEAFF.

This clonotype was counted many times. CDR3 sequence (DNA): TGTGCCAGCAGCTTATCCGGGAATGAGCAGTTCTTC. Its protein product is CASSLSGNEQFF. This chain uses TRBV11-1 with TRBJ2-1; D remains unclear. V shed 2 bases and J shed 7 bases, with 6 bases lying between them. Per germline, CDR1 SGHAT and CDR2 FQDESV (reference sequence). CDR3 length: 12 residues.

This clonotype was observed many times. This chain uses TRBV19 with TRBJ2-3, with 8 bases fitting TRBD1. With 8 bases clipped from V and 2 bases from J, the junction kept 9 bases outside the gene matches. From germline, CDR1 is LNHDA and CDR2 SQIVND (reference sequence). There are 15 residues in the CDR3. The CDR3 spells CASGTGAFSTDTQYF. DNA for the CDR3: TGTGCCAGTGGGACAGGCGCCTTTTCCACAGATACGCAGTATTTT. The full variable domain, with the rest looked up from reference TRBV19 and TRBJ2-3, is DGGITQSPKYLFRKEGQNVTLSCEQNLNHDAMYWYRQDPGQGLRLIYYSQIVNDFQKGDIAEGYSVSREKKESFPLTVTSAQKNPTAFYLCASGTGAFSTDTQYFGPGTRLTVL.

This clonotype has just a few counts. The rearrangement joins TRBV7-2 to TRBJ2-7; D is unresolved. This CDR3 has 14 amino acids. The ends were cut back, 7 bases at V and 6 bases at J, with 19 bases in the middle. CDR1 SGHTA and CDR2 FQGNSA come from the germline V gene. In nucleotides, the CDR3 is TGTGCCAGCAAAGAGGACCCCGGCTTGGGCGAGCAGTACTTC. This gives the protein CASKEDPGLGEQYF.

Regarding this clonotype: Being one base from a much bigger clone, this may be a read error. J is TRBJ1-2 and V is TRBV20-1; D not resolved. Looked up from germline, CDR1 is DFQATT and CDR2 is SNEGSKA (reference sequence). CDR3 length equals 15 residues. Trimming cost V 2 bases and J 1 base, with 14 bases left between them. CDR3 DNA: TGCAGTGCTAGAAGAGGGAACCGATATAACTATGGCTACACCTTC. Amino acid sequence: CSARRGNRYNYGYTF.

This clonotype occurred a few times. This chain connects TRBV12-3 or TRBV12-4 to TRBJ1-1, with a weak D call TRBD1 (5 bases). The CDR3 totals 15 residues. The V gene lost 3 bases and the J gene lost 3 bases, with 14 bases spanning the gap. CDR3 nucleotide sequence: TGTGCCAGCAGTTTTTTGGGGCGCGGGTACACTGAAGCTTTCTTT. Amino acid sequence: CASSFLGRGYTEAFF.

V gene TRBV7-9 combines with J gene TRBJ2-1; D is undetermined. Trimming removed 4 bases from V and 0 bases from J, with 13 bases in between. The CDR3 is 16 residues long. The germline CDR1 and CDR2 sequences are SEHNR and FQNEAQ (reference sequence). This CDR3 reads CASSSPVGLSYNEQFF. The CDR3 DNA reads TGTGCCAGCAGCTCCCCCGTGGGCCTCTCCTACAATGAGCAGTTCTTC. Combining the CDR3 with reference TRBV7-9 and TRBJ2-1 gives the whole variable domain DTGVSQNPRHKITKRGQNVTFRCDPISEHNRLYWYRQTLGQGPEFLTYFQNEAQLEKSRLLSDRFSAERPKGSFSTLEIQRTEQGDSAMYLCASSSPVGLSYNEQFFGPGTRLTVL.

The rearrangement links TRBV5-8 to TRBJ2-7, with 9 positions matching TRBD1. The CDR3 extends over 14 amino acids. Germline V gene lookup returns CDR1 SGHTS and CDR2 YDEGEE. V lost 4 bases, J lost 4 bases, and 6 bases stayed unmatched. The CDR3 sequence: CASSHDRGDYEQYF. CDR3 nucleotide sequence: TGTGCCAGCAGCCACGACAGGGGGGATTACGAGCAGTACTTC. Based on the CDR3 plus reference TRBV5-8 and TRBJ2-7, the full variable domain is EAGVTQSPTHLIKTRGQQATLRCSPISGHTSVYWYQQALGLGLQFLLWYDEGEERNRGNFPPRFSGRQFPNYSSELNVNALELEDSALYLCASSHDRGDYEQYFGPGTRLTVT.

This clonotype came up a few times. The V and J genes are TRBV6-1 and TRBJ2-1, with D uncertain. CDR1 is MNHNS, CDR2 SASEGT, per germline. V shed 5 bases and J shed 7 bases, with 12 bases lying between them. This CDR3 is built from 13 residues. This CDR3 is CASSLTVGNEQFF. The CDR3 DNA follows: TGTGCCAGCAGTCTCACGGTGGGGAATGAGCAGTTCTTC.

The chain recombines TRBV7-2 with TRBJ1-5; 11 bases are shared with TRBD1. This CDR3 has 19 residues. Per the germline V gene, CDR1 is SGHTA and CDR2 is FQGNSA. The V and J ends lost 3 bases and 0 bases, in that order; junction bases with no gene match: 10. CDR3 sequence: CASSLPPGTGGYSNQPQHF. Here the CDR3 DNA reads TGTGCCAGCAGCTTGCCTCCGGGGACAGGGGGTTATAGCAATCAGCCCCAGCATTTT.

In this sample, this clonotype turned up a few times. This chain joins TRBV7-2 and TRBJ2-7; either TRBD1 or TRBD2 may supply D (5 bases each). The CDR3 contains 14 residues. Trimming shortened V by 4 bases and J by 0 bases, and 10 bases separated the two germline ends. Germline CDR1 and CDR2: SGHTA and FQGNSA. The CDR3 sequence is CASSSPGSSYEQYF. The DNA for the CDR3 is TGTGCCAGCAGCTCGCCAGGGAGCTCCTACGAGCAGTACTTC.